This is a list of T cell receptor beta chains from one sample in a study of cytomegalovirus exposure and HLA in healthy donors. Some clones are missing from TCRdb's copy, which holds only in-frame ones; the method was immunoSEQ multiplex PCR. The sample has a few hundred thousand clones, 85% to 90% seen once. Sequencing used PBMCs. Source of these receptors: a woman between 18 and 29 years old in good health and CMV-seronegative. Both conserved end residues are part of each CDR3. The order of the fields is clone size, V gene, J gene, D gene, CDR3 DNA, CDR3 protein. D genes are given only for firm matches. Not all rows give a size; the values are once, few, many and, for expanded clones, a class.

-	TRBV5-1	TRBJ2-3	-	TGCGCCAGCAGCTTGGAAGGGGGTTCAGATACGCAGTATTTT	CASSLEGGSDTQYF
-	TRBV9	TRBJ2-7	-	TGTGCCAGCAGCGTAGGTGACCCAGGAGGGCACGAGCAGTACTTC	CASSVGDPGGHEQYF
-	TRBV11-2	TRBJ1-1	TRBD1	TGTGCCAGCAGCTTAGCACTGGGACAGGGAGGGATGAACACTGAAGCTTTCTTT	CASSLALGQGGMNTEAFF
-	TRBV27	TRBJ1-2	TRBD1	TGTGCCAGCAGTTTATCACCTACAGGGGGCGGGTATGGCTACACCTTC	CASSLSPTGGGYGYTF
-	TRBV9	TRBJ1-5	-	TGTGCCAGCAGCGCCTACGGGAATCAGCCCCAGCATTTT	CASSAYGNQPQHF
-	TRBV2	TRBJ1-5	-	TGTGCCAGCAGTGAACTCGGGCGGGAACAGCCCCAGCATTTT	CASSELGREQPQHF
-	TRBV5-8	TRBJ2-1	TRBD1	TGTGCCAGCGCCCGGGACAGGGGGTTCGGCCTAATATGGGAGCAGTTCTTC	CASARDRGFGLIWEQFF
-	TRBV7-8	TRBJ1-5	-	TGTGCCAGCAGCCCATGGAGAGGGAGGAATCAGCCCCAGCATTTT	CASSPWRGRNQPQHF
-	TRBV7-6	TRBJ1-5	-	TGTGCCAGCAGCGCCACCGGGACTGCGTTAGGGGAGCCCCAGCATTTT	CASSATGTALGEPQHF
-	TRBV7-6	TRBJ2-7	TRBD1	TGTGCCAGCAGTTCGACAGGGCCGAGCTCCTACGAGCAGTACTTC	CASSSTGPSSYEQYF
-	TRBV7-9	TRBJ1-2	-	TGTTCCAGCAGTCCCCCACCAAAAACAATGAACTATGGCTACACCTTC	CSSSPPPKTMNYGYTF
-	TRBV28	TRBJ2-7	TRBD1	TGTGCCAGCAGTTCGCACCCGGGACAGGGGGCTTACGAGCAGTACTTC	CASSSHPGQGAYEQYF
-	TRBV9	TRBJ2-5	TRBD2	TGTGCCAGCAGCGTATTGGTAGCGGGGGGGCTTGAGACCCAGTACTTC	CASSVLVAGGLETQYF
-	TRBV5-6	TRBJ1-6	-	TGTGCCAGCAGCTCCTCTTGGTTATACGTCGAGGAGGAGAATTCACCCCTCCACTTT	CASSSSWLYVEEENSPLHF
-	TRBV27	TRBJ2-3	-	TGTGCCAGCAGTTCCCCCTACGGGACAGATACGCAGTATTTT	CASSSPYGTDTQYF
-	TRBV18	TRBJ2-7	TRBD2	TGTGCCAGCTCACCTCTGCGGGGGGACTCCTACGAGCAGTACTTC	CASSPLRGDSYEQYF
-	TRBV5-4	TRBJ1-4	TRBD1	TGTGCCAGCAGCTACCGACAGGGACTAGGTGAAAAACTGTTTTTT	CASSYRQGLGEKLFF
-	TRBV5-1	TRBJ1-6	-	TGCGCCAGCAGCTCTCACGGGGAGGGGAGGGCAAATTCACCCCTCCACTTT	CASSSHGEGRANSPLHF
-	TRBV15	TRBJ2-6	-	TGTGCCACCAGCACTCGGACAGCTGGGGCCAACGTCCTGACTTTC	CATSTRTAGANVLTF
-	TRBV6-5	TRBJ2-3	TRBD1	TGTGCCAGCACCCTGGACAGGGGCGGCACAGATACGCAGTATTTT	CASTLDRGGTDTQYF
once	TRBV7-6	TRBJ1-1	-	TGTGCCAGCAGCTTAGCAGGAGTGAACACTGAAGCTTTCTTT	CASSLAGVNTEAFF
-	TRBV19	TRBJ1-5	-	TGTGCCAGTACTGGGCAGAGCAATCAGCCCCAGCATTTT	CASTGQSNQPQHF